The 19 T cell receptor beta chains in this list originate from one sample, sequenced in a study of identical twins. TCRdb analysed the 5' RACE reads with MiXCR anew, one entry per CDR3 protein. The sample consists of 1.5 million or so distinct CDR3 sequences, under 35% of them appearing once. The sequenced sample consisted of cord blood. These receptors were obtained from a newborn girl in good health.

This rearrangement joins TRBV6-2 or TRBV6-3 to TRBJ2-1, with 15 bases matching TRBD2. The CDR3 is 20 residues long. V lost 1 base, J lost 2 bases, and 9 bases stayed unmatched. The germline V gene encodes CDR1 MNHEY and CDR2 SVGEGT. Here the CDR3 reads CASSYLGLAGGKGTYNEQFF. The CDR3 DNA reads as TGTGCCAGCAGTTACTTGGGACTAGCGGGAGGAAAAGGCACCTACAATGAGCAGTTCTTC.

The chain carries TRBV6-1 and TRBJ1-1; 7 bases are shared with TRBD1. Germline CDR1 is MNHNS and CDR2 is SASEGT. V was clipped by 3 bases and J by 3 bases; unmatched bases: 4. This CDR3 has 14 residues. The CDR3 sequence: CASSEVRGYTEAFF. DNA of the CDR3: TGTGCCAGCAGTGAGGTCAGGGGGTACACTGAAGCTTTCTTT.

CDR3 amino acids: CAIKSGLQETQYF. In DNA, the CDR3 is TGTGCCATCAAAAGCGGGTTACAAGAGACCCAGTACTTC. The J gene is TRBJ2-5, the V gene TRBV10-3; D possibly corresponds to TRBD2 (6 bases). The CDR3 totals 13 residues. V lost 7 bases, J lost 2 bases, and 11 bases lay in between. From germline, CDR1 is ENHRY and CDR2 SYGVKD.

This clonotype was seen more than once but under ten times. This sequence joins TRBV20-1 and TRBJ1-2; D uncertain. Germline lookup yields CDR1 DFQATT and CDR2 SNEGSKA (reference sequence). The CDR3 covers 14 residues. The ends were cut back, 3 bases at V and 0 bases at J, with 11 bases in the middle. CDR3 sequence: CSARDPQANYGYTF. The DNA for the CDR3 is TGCAGTGCTAGGGACCCGCAAGCTAACTATGGCTACACCTTC.

In its sample, this clonotype was seen a few times. The CDR3 DNA reads TGTGCCACCAGCATATTATACGAGCAGTACTTC. This sequence encodes CATSILYEQYF. This rearrangement joins TRBV15 to TRBJ2-7; D is unclear. The CDR3 runs to 11 residues. Trimming removed 4 bases from V and 4 bases from J, with 5 bases in between. The germline V gene has CDR1 LNHNV and CDR2 YYDKDF (reference sequence).

This clonotype showed up just once. The V and J genes are TRBV7-2 and TRBJ2-5; D might be TRBD2 (5 bases). Judging by the DNA end, TRBJ2-4 fits better; the J call may be wrong. The length of the CDR3 is 14 residues. CDR1 SGHTA and CDR2 FQGNSA come from the germline V gene. The CDR3 here is CASSLHLLGVIQYF. The CDR3 DNA is TGTGCCAGCAGCTTACACCTTCTCGGGGTCATTCAGTACTTC.

This clonotype was recorded a few times. The chain joins TRBV10-3 to TRBJ2-2, with D unclear. The CDR3 runs to 12 residues. Germline V lookup: CDR1 ENHRY, CDR2 SYGVKD. Trimming took off 8 bases at V and 1 base at J, with 5 bases between the two ends. The CDR3 bases are TGTGCCATCTCCCAGAACACCGGGGAGCTGTTTTTT. Translating gives CAISQNTGELFF.

In this sample, this clonotype turned up many times. This sequence joins TRBV12-3 or TRBV12-4 and TRBJ2-3; perhaps TRBD2 as D (5 bases). The CDR3 runs 11 residues. Trimming cost V 1 base and J 14 bases, with 10 bases left between them. CDR3 coding DNA: TGTGCCAGCAGTTTAGGTCTAGCTCGGTATTTT. It codes for CASSLGLARYF.

The chain uses TRBV28 and TRBJ2-7; D is ambiguous. Germline CDR1 and CDR2: MDHEN and SYDVKM. The CDR3 sequence is 12 residues long. V lost 2 bases and J lost 7, with 9 bases in between. This CDR3 is CASSLVYSEQYF. The CDR3 DNA reads TGTGCCAGCAGTTTAGTCTACAGTGAGCAGTACTTC. The variable domain in full, completed from reference TRBV28 and TRBJ2-7, reads DVKVTQSSRYLVKRTGEKVFLECVQDMDHENMFWYRQDPGLGLRLIYFSYDVKMKEKGDIPEGYSVSREKKERFSLILESASTNQTSMYLCASSLVYSEQYFGPGTRLTVT.

The chain recombines TRBV25-1 with TRBJ2-5, with 9 bases matching TRBD1. Trimming at V came to 1 base and at J to 11 bases, leaving 8 bases not matched to a gene. The CDR3 contains 14 residues. Germline CDR1 is MGHDK and CDR2 is SYGVNS. CDR3 coding DNA: TGTGCCAGCAGTGAATCGGGGACAGGGTGGGAGCAGTACTTC. This gives the protein CASSESGTGWEQYF.

This chain joins TRBV14 and TRBJ2-7, with 9 nucleotides matching TRBD1. This CDR3 is built from 15 residues. With 0 bases clipped from V and 3 bases from J, the junction kept 3 bases outside the gene matches. The germline gives CDR1 SGHDN, CDR2 FVKESK. DNA for the CDR3: TGTGCCAGCAGCCAAGATATGGGACAGGGCTACGAGCAGTACTTC. Translating gives CASSQDMGQGYEQYF.

The V gene is TRBV29-1, the J gene TRBJ2-7; D gene ambiguous. Germline CDR1 is SQVTM and CDR2 is ANQGSEA. Trimming removed 8 bases at V and 0 bases at J, with 17 bases between. CDR3 size: 14 residues. CDR3 sequence reads: CSFRTDYSSYEQYF. In DNA form, the CDR3 reads TGCAGCTTTCGCACCGATTATAGCTCCTACGAGCAGTACTTC.

V is TRBV6-4 and J is TRBJ2-3, with 7 bases identical to TRBD1. The CDR3 loop spans 15 amino acids. V gave up 4 bases and J gave up 2 bases; unmatched junction bases: 6. The germline gives CDR1 MRHNA, CDR2 SNTAGT. CDR3 DNA sequence: TGTGCCAGCAGTGTAGACAGGGCTTTCACAGATACGCAGTATTTT. It codes for CASSVDRAFTDTQYF.

The chain is built from TRBV2 and TRBJ2-1, with D unclear. Germline CDR1 SNHLY, CDR2 FYNNEI. The V gene lost 6 bases and the J gene lost 5 bases, with 11 bases spanning the gap. This CDR3 region has 13 residues. The chain's CDR3 is CASSATRDNEQFF. For the CDR3, the DNA is TGTGCCAGCAGCGCCACCCGGGACAATGAGCAGTTCTTC.

The chain joins TRBV20-1 to TRBJ1-6, with TRBD1 matching over 7 bases. From germline, CDR1 is DFQATT and CDR2 SNEGSKA (reference sequence). This CDR3 has 18 residues. The trim removed 1 base at V and 7 bases at J, leaving 16 bases unmatched. The CDR3 loop reads CSARGVRDRTALNSPLHF. In DNA, the CDR3 is TGCAGTGCTAGAGGGGTCAGGGACAGAACCGCCTTGAATTCACCCCTCCACTTT.

CDR3: CASSQVTSGLYNEQFF. In DNA form, the CDR3 reads TGTGCCAGCAGCCAAGTTACCAGCGGATTATACAATGAGCAGTTCTTC. V gene TRBV3-1 combines with J gene TRBJ2-1; D perhaps matches TRBD2 (5 bases). Trimming stripped 1 base from V and 4 bases from J, with 14 bases between. The CDR3 is 16 amino acids. Germline values: CDR1 LGHDT, CDR2 YNNKEL (reference sequence).

The chain recombines TRBV20-1 with TRBJ2-7, with 14 positions matching TRBD2. The CDR3 loop spans 17 amino acids. V trimming: 5 bases; J trimming: 11 bases; junction bases outside the gene matches: 20. Germline CDR1 and CDR2: DFQATT and SNEGSKA (reference sequence). The DNA for the CDR3 is TGCAGTGCTCCCGGGGGGACTAGCGGGGGACCCTACAATGAGAAGTACTTC. Protein: CSAPGGTSGGPYNEKYF.

J is TRBJ2-7 and V is TRBV5-1; D is uncertain. Deletions cut 4 bases from V and 7 bases from J, with 21 bases between. Germline V gene lookup returns CDR1 SGHRS and CDR2 YFSETQ. This CDR3 spans 15 amino acids. The CDR3 bases are TGCGCCAGCAGCCCTCTGGCGGCCCAATACAATGAGCAGTACTTC. It specifies CASSPLAAQYNEQYF.

This clonotype showed up many times. The V and J genes are TRBV20-1 and TRBJ2-3; TRBD2 agrees at 7 bases. J was trimmed by 4 bases and V by 3 bases; bases with no gene match: 1. Germline V lookup: CDR1 DFQATT, CDR2 SNEGSKA (reference sequence). The CDR3 spans 12 residues. The CDR3 DNA is TGCAGTGCTAGGGGGGGGGCAGATACGCAGTATTTT. Translated: CSARGGADTQYF.